The rows below give T cell receptor beta chains drawn from one sample of a study of blood T cell repertoires in COVID-19. TCRdb's copy holds only in-frame clones and misses some; the assay was immunoSEQ multiplex PCR. The sample lists some 200,000 clones, roughly four fifths occurring once. The sequenced sample was peripheral blood. The source of these receptors is a woman aged 45-65 years with active or convalescent COVID-19. Each CDR3 is given with its conserved first and last residue. A D gene is named only where the DNA matches it firmly. Where a row states a size, it is once, few, many or the class of an expanded clone; other rows omit it.

TGCGCCAGCAGCTTGAGGGAGGGCAGGGCTCTCTATGGCTACACCTTC	CASSLREGRALYGYTF	NA	NA	16	TRBJ1-2	TRBV5-1
TGTGCCAGCAGTGAAGCGCCGACAGGCTCTCAGTCAAATTCACCCCTCCACTTT	CASSEAPTGSQSNSPLHF	NA	NA	18	TRBJ1-6	TRBV6-1
TGTGCCAGCAGCCCGGGACTAGCAATCACCGGGGAGCTGTTTTTT	CASSPGLAITGELFF	TRBD2	NA	15	TRBJ2-2	TRBV7-2
TGTGCCAGCTCAAAGGGACAGGGGGAGACCCAGTACTTC	CASSKGQGETQYF	TRBD1	NA	13	TRBJ2-5	TRBV18
TGTGCCAGCAGTGGGGGACTTCGGGTGGGCGAGACCCAGTACTTC	CASSGGLRVGETQYF	NA	few	15	TRBJ2-5	TRBV28
TGTGCCATCAGTGAAGAGACAGGGAATGAAGCTTTCTTT	CAISEETGNEAFF	TRBD1	once	13	TRBJ1-1	TRBV10-3
TGTGCCAGCAGCTTAGGACAATTGAACACTGAAGCTTTCTTT	CASSLGQLNTEAFF	NA	NA	14	TRBJ1-1	TRBV7-2
TGTGCCACCAGTGGGGGTATCGGTGTGGCGGGAGGCAATGAGCAGTTCTTC	CATSGGIGVAGGNEQFF	TRBD2	NA	17	TRBJ2-1	TRBV24-1
TGTGCCAGCAGCTTTAGCGGGGCAGGCACCGGGGAGCTGTTTTTT	CASSFSGAGTGELFF	TRBD2	NA	15	TRBJ2-2	TRBV11-3
TGTGCCAGTATGTTGTCCCCAGGGGCGAACACTGAAGCTTTCTTT	CASMLSPGANTEAFF	NA	many	15	TRBJ1-1	TRBV19
TGTGCCAGCAGTTCACAGGGGCAAGTGGTGGGACTGTTTTTT	CASSSQGQVVGLFF	TRBD1	few	14	TRBJ1-4	TRBV28
TGTGCCACCAGCAGAGATCGGGGGGGTAACGAAAAACTGTTTTTT	CATSRDRGGNEKLFF	NA	once	15	TRBJ1-4	TRBV15
TGCGCCAGCAGCCAAGTAGGGGGCCTCACAGATACGCAGTATTTT	CASSQVGGLTDTQYF	TRBD1	NA	15	TRBJ2-3	TRBV4-1
TGTGCCAGCAGTTACTCGAAGGGGAAAGATCAGCCCCAGCATTTT	CASSYSKGKDQPQHF	NA	NA	15	TRBJ1-5	TRBV6-5
TGTGCCAGCAGTTTAGTTCCCGGGACAGGGGCTACGCAGTATTTT	CASSLVPGTGATQYF	TRBD1	NA	15	TRBJ2-3	TRBV6-2/TRBV6-3
TGTGCCACCAGCGTACCACAGGGTATAGTCTCTGGGGCCAACGTCCTGACTTTC	CATSVPQGIVSGANVLTF	NA	once	18	TRBJ2-6	TRBV15
TGTGCCAGCAGCCCCTCGGGGGGAGGGAGCACAGATACGCAGTATTTT	CASSPSGGGSTDTQYF	TRBD2	NA	16	TRBJ2-3	TRBV3-1/TRBV3-2
TGCGCCAGCAGCCCTCTCGGAGGGAGGGCTGGCGAGCAGTACTTC	CASSPLGGRAGEQYF	TRBD2	NA	15	TRBJ2-7	TRBV5-1
TGTGCCAGCAGCTCAGGGTCCCCCAGGCCCAATGAGCAGTTCTTC	CASSSGSPRPNEQFF	NA	NA	15	TRBJ2-1	TRBV7-9